One and the same sample provided the 27 T cell receptor beta chains below, sequenced in a study of post-analysis software for immune sequencing data. The TCR beta cDNA libraries carried unique molecular identifiers. TCRdb called the PCR reads again in MiXCR, with one record for every CDR3 protein. The sample records hundreds of thousands of distinct CDR3 sequences, under 70% being singletons. These receptors have no known antigen. Findings and caveats of the study: In patients, four to six TRBV segments were more frequent than in controls, with TRBV5-6, TRBV5-1 and TRBV20-1 among them.

Specimen: blood. These receptors all come from a girl aged 5-17 years with multiple sclerosis.

The chain's CDR3 is CSVEIYRGVGYGYTF. Here the CDR3 DNA reads TGCAGCGTTGAAATATACAGGGGGGTTGGATATGGCTACACCTTC. This chain connects TRBV29-1 to TRBJ1-2; 8 bases agree with TRBD1. In germline, CDR1 is SQVTM, CDR2 ANQGSEA. The CDR3 consists of 15 residues. V lost 2 bases, J lost 5 bases, and 10 bases stayed unmatched.

This chain joins TRBV20-1 and TRBJ2-1; D is ambiguous. CDR3 length: 14 residues. Germline V CDR1 and CDR2: DFQATT, SNEGSKA (reference sequence). Trimming removed 2 bases at V and 5 bases at J, with 13 bases between. The CDR3 spells CSARILKGNNEQFF. CDR3 DNA: TGCAGTGCTAGAATCCTAAAAGGGAACAATGAGCAGTTCTTC.

The table lists this clonotype with a count of one. It is likely a read error, because the conserved phenylalanine at the end of the CDR3 is missing. Because the CDR3's place on the DNA is in doubt, the DNA is left out and the CDR3 is given as listed by TCRdb. The V gene is TRBV6-4, the J gene TRBJ2-6; TRBD1, as called in the table, went unchecked against the DNA. The CDR3 length is 20 residues, termini included. Germline CDR1 reads MRHNA; CDR2 reads SNTAGT. CDR3: CASSGVGSGTETSGANVRTC.

The chain links TRBV7-3 to TRBJ2-3; tentative D call: TRBD2 (5 bases). Trimming stripped 2 bases from V and 0 bases from J, with 12 bases between. Germline-derived CDR1 and CDR2 are SGHTA and FQGTGA. CDR3 length: 16 amino acids. CDR3 DNA sequence: TGTGCCAGCAGCTTATCTGGCAGGACTAGCACAGATACGCAGTATTTT. Protein sequence: CASSLSGRTSTDTQYF.

This clonotype was detected a few times. This chain joins TRBV7-2 and TRBJ2-5; D possibly corresponds to TRBD1 (6 bases). V was clipped by 1 base and J by 1 base, with 10 bases between them. Germline CDR1 and CDR2: SGHTA and FQGNSA. The CDR3 extends over 15 amino acids. The CDR3 DNA reads as TGTGCCAGCAGCTTAGAGGGACACCGCCAAGAGACCCAGTACTTC. Encoded protein: CASSLEGHRQETQYF. Full variable domain (remainder filled in from reference TRBV7-2 and TRBJ2-5): GAGVSQSPSNKVTEKGKDVELRCDPISGHTALYWYRQSLGQGLEFLIYFQGNSAPDKSGLPSDRFSAERTGGSVSTLTIQRTQQEDSAVYLCASSLEGHRQETQYFGPGTRLLVL.

This chain uses TRBV9 with TRBJ1-2; a weak D match, TRBD1 (5 bases). V lost 4 bases, J lost 5 bases, and 24 bases lay in between. The CDR3 contains 17 residues. Germline CDR1 is SGDLS and CDR2 is YYNGEE. This chain's CDR3 is CASSNRLGGGLGYGYTF. The CDR3, as DNA: TGTGCCAGCAGCAACCGGCTCGGCGGGGGGTTAGGGTATGGCTACACCTTC.

This chain links TRBV6-1 with TRBJ2-2; possible D gene TRBD2, 6 bases. The V gene lost 6 bases and the J gene lost 3 bases, with 17 bases spanning the gap. Germline V gene lookup returns CDR1 MNHNS and CDR2 SASEGT. The CDR3 covers 16 residues. The DNA for the CDR3 is TGTGCCAGCAGGATTCCGGGACGGAGGGACACCGGGGAGCTGTTTTTT. Translated: CASRIPGRRDTGELFF.

The chain uses TRBV4-1 and TRBJ2-5; TRBD2 aligns across 7 bases. J was trimmed by 11 bases and V by 0 bases; bases with no gene match: 9. The CDR3 runs to 14 residues. Germline CDR1 is MGHRA and CDR2 is YSYEKL. CDR3 in amino acids: CASSQDSGLGEQYF. The CDR3 nucleotides are TGCGCCAGCAGCCAAGATAGCGGACTAGGAGAGCAGTACTTC.

J is TRBJ2-1 and V is TRBV5-1; 12 nucleotides match TRBD2. With 0 bases clipped from V and 9 bases from J, the junction kept 4 bases outside the gene matches. Germline V CDR1 and CDR2: SGHRS, YFSETQ. This CDR3 region has 15 residues. CDR3 in amino acids: CASSLVASGRVEQFF. The CDR3, as DNA: TGCGCCAGCAGCTTGGTGGCTAGCGGGAGGGTTGAGCAGTTCTTC.

The chain recombines TRBV10-2 with TRBJ2-7; D is tentatively TRBD1 or TRBD2 (5 bases each). The CDR3 extends over 14 amino acids. The V gene's germline CDR1 is WSHSY and CDR2 SAAADI. The V gene lost 8 bases and the J gene lost 3 bases, with 17 bases spanning the gap. This chain's CDR3 is CASLAVGRDYEQYF. For the CDR3, the DNA is TGCGCCAGCTTGGCCGTGGGACGGGACTACGAGCAGTACTTC.

V gene TRBV5-1 combines with J gene TRBJ1-1; D might be TRBD1 (5 bases). Looked up from germline, CDR1 is SGHRS and CDR2 is YFSETQ. The CDR3 sequence is 16 residues long. V lost 2 bases, J lost 0 bases, and 14 bases lay in between. Written as DNA, the CDR3 is TGCGCCAGCAGCTTTTCATCGGGACGGTTGAACACTGAAGCTTTCTTT. Translating gives CASSFSSGRLNTEAFF. Variable domain in full (rest from reference TRBV5-1 and TRBJ1-1): KAGVTQTPRYLIKTRGQQVTLSCSPISGHRSVSWYQQTPGQGLQFLFEYFSETQRNKGNFPGRFSGRQFSNSRSEMNVSTLELGDSALYLCASSFSSGRLNTEAFFGQGTRLTVV.

This clonotype was detected a few times. The chain carries TRBV5-1 and TRBJ2-1; TRBD1 agrees at 8 bases. Trimming removed 3 bases from V and 3 bases from J; junction bases left unmatched: 14. The germline V gene encodes CDR1 SGHRS and CDR2 YFSETQ. CDR3 length equals 18 residues. CDR3 DNA sequence: TGCGCCAGCAGCTCCCCAGGACAGGGAGAAGTGGTCTACAATGAGCAGTTCTTC. Protein sequence: CASSSPGQGEVVYNEQFF.

V and J are TRBV19 and TRBJ1-5, with no clear D. V lost 2 bases and J lost 4, with 6 bases in between. This CDR3 comprises 13 residues. CDR1 is LNHDA, CDR2 SQIVND, per germline (reference sequence). The CDR3 spells CASSISENQPQHF. The CDR3, as DNA: TGTGCCAGTAGTATATCGGAAAATCAGCCCCAGCATTTT.

The V and J genes are TRBV20-1 and TRBJ2-4; the match to TRBD1 covers 9 bases. The J call may be wrong; the DNA end is better matched by TRBJ2-7. Germline V CDR1 and CDR2: DFQATT, SNEGSKA (reference sequence). CDR3 length equals 14 residues. Written as DNA, the CDR3 is TGCAGTCCTCGCAGGACAGGGGATCCCCACGAGCAGTACTTC. It yields the protein CSPRRTGDPHEQYF.

This clonotype was detected only a few times. The chain joins TRBV20-1 to TRBJ2-5, with 11 bases that match TRBD2. Germline CDR1 is DFQATT and CDR2 is SNEGSKA (reference sequence). The CDR3 runs to 21 residues. With V trimmed by 1 base and J by 5 bases, 24 bases remained unmatched. The CDR3 DNA reads TGCAGTGCTAGAGCATCCGGGGGGCTAGCGGGGGGACTCGATATGTGGGAGACCCAGTACTTC. Protein sequence: CSARASGGLAGGLDMWETQYF.

The genes are TRBV5-5 and TRBJ2-7; 7 bases agree with TRBD1. CDR3 length: 15 residues. The V segment lost 4 bases and the J segment 0 bases; nucleotides outside the gene matches: 7. Germline V lookup: CDR1 SGHKS, CDR2 YYEKEE (reference sequence). CDR3 residues: CASSQQGLGSYEQYF. DNA for the CDR3: TGTGCCAGCAGCCAACAGGGGTTGGGCTCCTACGAGCAGTACTTC. The full variable domain, its missing parts supplied by reference TRBV5-5 and TRBJ2-7, is DAGVTQSPTHLIKTRGQQVTLRCSPISGHKSVSWYQQVLGQGPQFIFQYYEKEERGRGNFPDRFSARQFPNYSSELNVNALLLGDSALYLCASSQQGLGSYEQYFGPGTRLTVT.

This clonotype showed up just once. The genes are TRBV5-6 and TRBJ1-1; D unresolved. CDR1 and CDR2 (germline): SGHDT, YYEEEE. CDR3 size: 16 residues. Trimming stripped 3 bases from V and 0 bases from J, with 15 bases between. The CDR3 coding sequence is TGTGCCAGCAGCTCCCGAAAGGCAACCATGAACACTGAAGCTTTCTTT. Translation gives CASSSRKATMNTEAFF.

This sequence joins TRBV7-2 and TRBJ2-2; D not resolved. V dropped 1 base and J dropped 5 bases, with 8 bases sitting between them. Germline V gives CDR1 SGHTA, CDR2 FQGNSA. This CDR3 is built from 14 residues. CDR3 sequence reads: CASSLVAGTGELFF. As DNA, the CDR3 is TGTGCCAGCAGCTTAGTGGCAGGAACCGGGGAGCTGTTTTTT.

This chain links TRBV11-2 with TRBJ2-1; 9 bases line up with TRBD2. V was pared by 0 bases and J by 6 bases, with 9 bases of the junction left unmatched. Germline V gives CDR1 SGHAT, CDR2 FQNNGV. The CDR3 is 17 amino acids. The CDR3 here is CASSLELAGGPPNEQFF. The DNA of the CDR3 is TGTGCCAGCAGCTTAGAGTTGGCGGGAGGGCCTCCCAATGAGCAGTTCTTC.

The J gene is TRBJ1-2, the V gene TRBV30, with D perhaps matching TRBD1 (5 bases). V lost 6 bases to trimming and J lost 8 bases, with 13 bases between them. The CDR3 extends over 11 amino acids. Germline CDR1 reads GTSNPN; CDR2 reads SVGIG (reference sequence). CDR3 sequence: CACVWGEGYTF. DNA for the CDR3: TGTGCCTGTGTGTGGGGCGAGGGCTACACCTTC.

V gene TRBV11-2 combines with J gene TRBJ2-7; D possibly corresponds to TRBD1 (6 bases). There are 14 residues in the CDR3. Per germline, CDR1 SGHAT and CDR2 FQNNGV. The ends were cut back, 5 bases at V and 0 bases at J, with 11 bases in the middle. The CDR3 region is CASSHQGHSYEQYF. The CDR3 DNA reads TGTGCCAGCAGCCACCAGGGACACTCCTACGAGCAGTACTTC.

The chain links TRBV5-1 to TRBJ2-5; D call uncertain. The ends were cut back, 4 bases at V and 2 bases at J, with 21 bases in the middle. Germline V lookup: CDR1 SGHRS, CDR2 YFSETQ. This CDR3 contains 17 residues. The CDR3 spells CASSLRPFGLPQETQYF. The CDR3 region has the DNA TGCGCCAGCAGCCTTCGGCCATTCGGGCTCCCACAAGAGACCCAGTACTTC. Full variable domain (rest looked up from reference TRBV5-1 and TRBJ2-5): KAGVTQTPRYLIKTRGQQVTLSCSPISGHRSVSWYQQTPGQGLQFLFEYFSETQRNKGNFPGRFSGRQFSNSRSEMNVSTLELGDSALYLCASSLRPFGLPQETQYFGPGTRLLVL.

The chain joins TRBV7-3 to TRBJ2-1, with unresolved D. CDR1 is SGHTA, CDR2 FQGTGA, per germline. V lost 5 bases to trimming and J lost 8 bases, with 13 bases between them. The CDR3 length is 13 residues. DNA for the CDR3: TGTGCCAGCAGCCCCGGGCCCTCAGATGAGCAGTTCTTC. It codes for CASSPGPSDEQFF.

This sequence joins TRBV3-1 and TRBJ2-7; D call uncertain. V was pared by 2 bases and J by 2 bases, with 4 bases between. There are 12 residues in the CDR3. From germline, CDR1 is LGHDT and CDR2 YNNKEL (reference sequence). The CDR3 nucleotides read TGTGCCAGCAGCCAACGTGCCTACGAGCAGTACTTC. This encodes CASSQRAYEQYF.

V and J are TRBV5-1 and TRBJ2-7; TRBD2 agrees at 10 bases. Germline-derived CDR1 and CDR2 are SGHRS and YFSETQ. This CDR3 spans 18 amino acids. V shed 4 bases, J shed 0 bases, and the junction held 13 bases outside the gene matches. The DNA for the CDR3 is TGCGCCAGCAGCCGGGGGGTAGCGGGAGGTTCTTTCTCCTACGAGCAGTACTTC. It translates to CASSRGVAGGSFSYEQYF.

This clonotype has a handful of counts. The chain employs TRBV18 and TRBJ2-3; D is unclear. Germline V CDR1 and CDR2: KGHSH, LQKENI. The CDR3 loop spans 18 amino acids. The V end was cut by 0 bases, the J end by 0 bases, with 16 bases between. The CDR3 region has the DNA TGTGCCAGCTCACCACCGTTACGCGGTATGCTTAGCACAGATACGCAGTATTTT. Amino acids: CASSPPLRGMLSTDTQYF.

This clonotype came up once. The chain is built from TRBV6-2 or TRBV6-3 and TRBJ2-2; no clear D gene. The V gene lost 2 bases and the J gene lost 3 bases, with 10 bases spanning the gap. The CDR3 has 15 amino acids. The germline CDR1 and CDR2 sequences are MNHEY and SVGEGT. Here the CDR3 reads CASSYLERYTGELFF. In nucleotides, the CDR3 is TGTGCCAGCAGTTACCTAGAGCGATACACCGGGGAGCTGTTTTTT.